This is a list of T cell receptor beta chains from one sample in a study of T cells in Graves' hyperthyroidism and ophthalmopathy. MiXCR was run by TCRdb on the multiplex PCR reads, yielding one entry per CDR3 protein. The sample holds hundreds of thousands of distinct CDR3 sequences, 14% seen once. Material for sequencing was blood. These receptors were collected from a woman aged 45-65 years with Graves' ophthalmopathy. Each CDR3 is given with its conserved first and last residue. Each record gives: V gene, D gene, clone size, J gene, CDR3 DNA, CDR3 protein. D genes are given only for firm matches. The size field reads once, few or many counts, or a class when the clone is expanded.

TRBV7-9	TRBD1	many	TRBJ2-3	TGTGCCAGCAGCTTACGCCCGGGACAGAGCACAGATACGCAGTATTTT	CASSLRPGQSTDTQYF
TRBV7-8	-	many	TRBJ1-5	TGTGCCAGCAGCCCCGCGGGCAATCAGCCCCAGCATTTT	CASSPAGNQPQHF
TRBV7-3	TRBD2	many	TRBJ2-1	TGTGCCAGCAGCTTTAGCGGGAGTGGCTACAATGAGCAGTTCTTC	CASSFSGSGYNEQFF
TRBV6-2/TRBV6-3	TRBD2	many	TRBJ2-1	TGTGCCAGCAGTTACTCGAGAACTAGCGGGGTACAGAATGAGCAGTTCTTC	CASSYSRTSGVQNEQFF
TRBV28	-	many	TRBJ1-2	TGTGCCAGCAGTTTATGGGGGGACTATGGCTACACCTTC	CASSLWGDYGYTF
TRBV14	TRBD2	many	TRBJ2-1	TGTGCCAGCAGCCAGACTAGCGGGAGACTCTACAATGAGCAGTTCTTC	CASSQTSGRLYNEQFF
TRBV5-4	TRBD1	once	TRBJ2-4	TGTGCCAGCAGCCCCCCAGGGGGCCGTATTGACATTCAGTACTTC	CASSPPGGRIDIQYF
TRBV12-3/TRBV12-4	-	many	TRBJ1-2	TGTGCCAGCAGTCCATTGACGGGAGACTATGGCTACACCTTC	CASSPLTGDYGYTF
TRBV30	-	many	TRBJ2-7	TGTGCCTGGAGTGTCGGACTTTCCTACGAGCAGTACTTC	CAWSVGLSYEQYF
TRBV5-6	-	many	TRBJ1-5	TGTGCCAGCAGCTTGGGGTACGGGGGTAGTCAGCCCCAGCATTTT	CASSLGYGGSQPQHF
TRBV19	TRBD2	few	TRBJ2-1	TGTGCCAGTAGAGAGGGACTAGCGGGGAATGAGCAGTTCTTC	CASREGLAGNEQFF